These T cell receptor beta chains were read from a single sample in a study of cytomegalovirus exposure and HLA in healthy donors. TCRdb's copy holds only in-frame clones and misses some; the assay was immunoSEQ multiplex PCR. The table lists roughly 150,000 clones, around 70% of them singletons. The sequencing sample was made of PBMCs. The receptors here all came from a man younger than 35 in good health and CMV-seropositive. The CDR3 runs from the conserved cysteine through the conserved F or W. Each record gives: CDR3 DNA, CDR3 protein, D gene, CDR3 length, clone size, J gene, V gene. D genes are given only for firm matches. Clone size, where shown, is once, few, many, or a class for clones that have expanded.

DNA: TGTGCCAGCTCCCGCACAAGACAGGGAAATTCTGGAGATACGCAGTATTTT; CDR3: CASSRTRQGNSGDTQYF; D: TRBD1; length: 17; size: once; J: TRBJ2-3; V: TRBV18
DNA: TGTGCCTGGAATCCGGGGGGTTATGGCTACACCTTC; CDR3: CAWNPGGYGYTF; D: NA; length: 12; size: NA; J: TRBJ1-2; V: TRBV30
DNA: TGTGCCAGCAGCCCCCGGTCTCTCGGGAACACTGAAGCTTTCTTT; CDR3: CASSPRSLGNTEAFF; D: NA; length: 15; size: NA; J: TRBJ1-1; V: TRBV7-9
DNA: TGTGCCAGCAGTGGGGGGCTAGCGGGGGGGCGGACCGGGGAGCTGTTTTTT; CDR3: CASSGGLAGGRTGELFF; D: TRBD2; length: 17; size: NA; J: TRBJ2-2; V: TRBV6-1
DNA: TGTGCCAGCAGTGATCCGGCAGGGGGCGGGGGTCAGCCCCAGCATTTT; CDR3: CASSDPAGGGGQPQHF; D: TRBD1; length: 16; size: NA; J: TRBJ1-5; V: TRBV2
DNA: TGTGCCAGCAGTTTGGGCAGTTCACCCCTCCACTTT; CDR3: CASSLGSSPLHF; D: NA; length: 12; size: few; J: TRBJ1-6; V: TRBV28
DNA: TGTGCCATCAGTGAGGGACTTATGGCTGGCTATGGCTACACCTTC; CDR3: CAISEGLMAGYGYTF; D: NA; length: 15; size: NA; J: TRBJ1-2; V: TRBV10-3
DNA: TGCGCCAGCAGCCCTGGACAGGCGAACACCGGGGAGCTGTTTTTT; CDR3: CASSPGQANTGELFF; D: TRBD1; length: 15; size: NA; J: TRBJ2-2; V: TRBV4-1
DNA: TGTGCCAGCGGTGAATCCGACAGAAGCAATGAGCAGTTCTTC; CDR3: CASGESDRSNEQFF; D: NA; length: 14; size: NA; J: TRBJ2-1; V: TRBV6-1
DNA: TGTGCCAGCAGCTTGGAACAGGGGGTAGTGGAAGCTTTCTTT; CDR3: CASSLEQGVVEAFF; D: TRBD1; length: 14; size: NA; J: TRBJ1-1; V: TRBV5-4
DNA: TGTGCCTGGAGTGTAGACCGGGGGATGCGCTATGGCTACACCTTC; CDR3: CAWSVDRGMRYGYTF; D: NA; length: 15; size: NA; J: TRBJ1-2; V: TRBV30
DNA: TGTGCCAGCAGCAAAGCGACAGCAGGGCGTACTGAAGCTTTCTTT; CDR3: CASSKATAGRTEAFF; D: NA; length: 15; size: NA; J: TRBJ1-1; V: TRBV7-9
DNA: TGTGCCAGCAGTGAGCGGACAGGTAGCCACTTT; CDR3: CASSERTGSHF; D: TRBD1; length: 11; size: few; J: TRBJ1-6; V: TRBV6-1
DNA: TGTGCCAGCAGCGTAGTAGGTAGCTCAAATGAGCAGTTCTTC; CDR3: CASSVVGSSNEQFF; D: NA; length: 14; size: NA; J: TRBJ2-1; V: TRBV9
DNA: TGTGCCAGCTCACGATCCGACGGGAGCAATGAGCAGTTCTTC; CDR3: CASSRSDGSNEQFF; D: NA; length: 14; size: NA; J: TRBJ2-1; V: TRBV18
DNA: TGTGCCTGGTGTCAACTAGCGTCGGACACCGGGGAGCTGTTTTTT; CDR3: CAWCQLASDTGELFF; D: TRBD2; length: 15; size: NA; J: TRBJ2-2; V: TRBV30
DNA: TGCGCCAGCAGCTTGGGGCTGGACACTGAAGCTTTCTTT; CDR3: CASSLGLDTEAFF; D: NA; length: 13; size: many; J: TRBJ1-1; V: TRBV5-1
DNA: TGCGCCAGCAGCACACAGGGGTCTGAGCAGTTCTTC; CDR3: CASSTQGSEQFF; D: TRBD1; length: 12; size: few; J: TRBJ2-1; V: TRBV5-1
DNA: TGTGCCAGCAGCTTAGACAAGAACCGGGTAACCTTC; CDR3: CASSLDKNRVTF; D: NA; length: 12; size: few; J: TRBJ1-2; V: TRBV7-9
DNA: TGTGCCAGCAGCTCCCCAGGGGGCTACGGCTACACCTTC; CDR3: CASSSPGGYGYTF; D: TRBD1; length: 13; size: NA; J: TRBJ1-2; V: TRBV7-9
DNA: TGTGCCAGCAGCGTCATACTAGCGTCGAACACCGGGGAGCTGTTTTTT; CDR3: CASSVILASNTGELFF; D: TRBD2; length: 16; size: NA; J: TRBJ2-2; V: TRBV7-9
DNA: TGTGCCAGCAGCTTAGTGGTAGCGTTGGGCGGGGAGCTGTTTTTT; CDR3: CASSLVVALGGELFF; D: NA; length: 15; size: few; J: TRBJ2-2; V: TRBV7-2
DNA: TGTGCCAGCAGCTTACAGGGGGAAGAGACCCAGTACTTC; CDR3: CASSLQGEETQYF; D: TRBD1; length: 13; size: NA; J: TRBJ2-5; V: TRBV11-2
DNA: TGTGCCAGCAGCACCCCTGGGGGGACAGGGGGTCCAGATACGCAGTATTTT; CDR3: CASSTPGGTGGPDTQYF; D: TRBD1; length: 17; size: NA; J: TRBJ2-3; V: TRBV9
DNA: TGTGCCAGCAGCCCCAAGTCCCAGGTAGGGAGTTTGCCTGAAGCTTTCTTT; CDR3: CASSPKSQVGSLPEAFF; D: NA; length: 17; size: NA; J: TRBJ1-1; V: TRBV27
DNA: TGTGCCAGCAGCGCAGGGATCTCTGGAAACACCATATATTTT; CDR3: CASSAGISGNTIYF; D: NA; length: 14; size: NA; J: TRBJ1-3; V: TRBV11-2
DNA: TGTGCCAGCAGTGTGGGACAGATGAACACTGAAGCTTTCTTT; CDR3: CASSVGQMNTEAFF; D: TRBD1; length: 14; size: NA; J: TRBJ1-1; V: TRBV2
DNA: TGTGCCATCAGCCGGGACAGGGATTACACTGAAGCTTTCTTT; CDR3: CAISRDRDYTEAFF; D: TRBD1; length: 14; size: NA; J: TRBJ1-1; V: TRBV10-3
DNA: TGTGCCAGCAGCCGGGACACCGATGGCTACACCTTC; CDR3: CASSRDTDGYTF; D: NA; length: 12; size: NA; J: TRBJ1-2; V: TRBV7-6
DNA: TGCGCCAGCAGTCAGGACAGGCCCGAGGGAGGCTACACCTTC; CDR3: CASSQDRPEGGYTF; D: TRBD1; length: 14; size: NA; J: TRBJ1-2; V: TRBV5-1
DNA: TGTGCCTGGAGGGGGGGAAAGGAGTATAACTATGGCTACACCTTC; CDR3: CAWRGGKEYNYGYTF; D: NA; length: 15; size: NA; J: TRBJ1-2; V: TRBV30
DNA: TGTGCCAGCAGTTCGACTCACAGGGGGCTAATGAACACTGAAGCTTTCTTT; CDR3: CASSSTHRGLMNTEAFF; D: TRBD1; length: 17; size: NA; J: TRBJ1-1; V: TRBV27
DNA: TGTGCCACCAGCAGAGAGAGGGAGGGGCCCCAGCATTTT; CDR3: CATSREREGPQHF; D: NA; length: 13; size: NA; J: TRBJ1-5; V: TRBV15
DNA: TGTGCCAGCAGCTTAGCGGTTCAGGGGCGGACCGGGGAGCTGTTTTTT; CDR3: CASSLAVQGRTGELFF; D: NA; length: 16; size: few; J: TRBJ2-2; V: TRBV7-2
DNA: TGTGCCAGCAGTTATGCTAGCGGACAATACAATGAGCAGTTCTTC; CDR3: CASSYASGQYNEQFF; D: TRBD2; length: 15; size: few; J: TRBJ2-1; V: TRBV6-5
DNA: TGTGCCAGCAGCTTGCGGACAGCATCAGAAGAGACCCAGTACTTC; CDR3: CASSLRTASEETQYF; D: NA; length: 15; size: NA; J: TRBJ2-5; V: TRBV5-4
DNA: TGTGCCAGCAGCGAGGGGGGACAGGGTAGTGGGACTAATGAAAAACTGTTTTTT; CDR3: CASSEGGQGSGTNEKLFF; D: TRBD1; length: 18; size: few; J: TRBJ1-4; V: TRBV9
DNA: TGTGCCAGCAGCTTAGTATCTCGGCGGGCTGGACAGCCGAACACTGAAGCTTTCTTT; CDR3: CASSLVSRRAGQPNTEAFF; D: NA; length: 19; size: NA; J: TRBJ1-1; V: TRBV7-9
DNA: TGTGCCATCAGTGAGGCCTGGGGACAGGCCATGAACACTGAAGCTTTCTTT; CDR3: CAISEAWGQAMNTEAFF; D: TRBD1; length: 17; size: NA; J: TRBJ1-1; V: TRBV10-3
DNA: TGTGCCAGCAGCTCCTCTGGTGCGGGCACTGAAGCTTTCTTT; CDR3: CASSSSGAGTEAFF; D: NA; length: 14; size: few; J: TRBJ1-1; V: TRBV5-5
DNA: TGCGCCAGCAGCCAAGTGGGGGGCGGGGAGCTGTTTTTT; CDR3: CASSQVGGGELFF; D: NA; length: 13; size: NA; J: TRBJ2-2; V: TRBV4-1
DNA: TGTGCCAGCTCACCACCAGACCAGGGCCAAAAACTGTTTTTT; CDR3: CASSPPDQGQKLFF; D: NA; length: 14; size: NA; J: TRBJ1-4; V: TRBV18
DNA: TGTGCCAGCAGCGTGGACAGGCTCTCCACCGGGGAGCTGTTTTTT; CDR3: CASSVDRLSTGELFF; D: TRBD1; length: 15; size: few; J: TRBJ2-2; V: TRBV9
DNA: TGCGCCAGCAGCCCGGACAACGGCAATTCACCCCTCCACTTT; CDR3: CASSPDNGNSPLHF; D: NA; length: 14; size: few; J: TRBJ1-6; V: TRBV5-1
DNA: TGTGCCTGGAGGACGGGAGATTGGGGCACAGATACGCAGTATTTT; CDR3: CAWRTGDWGTDTQYF; D: NA; length: 15; size: NA; J: TRBJ2-3; V: TRBV30
DNA: TGCGCCAGCAGTGGGGGACAGGGTATGGGTTGGAATGAGCAGTTCTTC; CDR3: CASSGGQGMGWNEQFF; D: TRBD1; length: 16; size: NA; J: TRBJ2-1; V: TRBV10-2
DNA: TGTGCCAGCAGTTTCCGGACAGGCGCTAAGAACACTGAAGCTTTCTTT; CDR3: CASSFRTGAKNTEAFF; D: TRBD1; length: 16; size: few; J: TRBJ1-1; V: TRBV11-2
DNA: TGCGCCAGCAGATTTTCCCAGGGAGGGACTGAAGCTTTCTTT; CDR3: CASRFSQGGTEAFF; D: NA; length: 14; size: once; J: TRBJ1-1; V: TRBV5-1
DNA: TGCGCCAGCAGTGCTCTAGGGCAGTTCTTC; CDR3: CASSALGQFF; D: NA; length: 10; size: NA; J: TRBJ2-1; V: TRBV10-1
DNA: TGTGCCAGCAGTGAAGACGGCAGGGCGAATACTGAAGCTTTCTTT; CDR3: CASSEDGRANTEAFF; D: NA; length: 15; size: NA; J: TRBJ1-1; V: TRBV6-1
DNA: TGTGCCAGCAGCTTCGGGGGAGCTAACTATGGCTACACCTTC; CDR3: CASSFGGANYGYTF; D: NA; length: 14; size: NA; J: TRBJ1-2; V: TRBV5-4
DNA: TGCAGCGTTGAAGGGCGGTTACTAGCGGGAGAGGCAGATACGCAGTATTTT; CDR3: CSVEGRLLAGEADTQYF; D: TRBD2; length: 17; size: NA; J: TRBJ2-3; V: TRBV29-1
DNA: TGCGCCAGCAGCCAAGACCGGGACTACGGTTCCTACAATGAGCAGTTCTTC; CDR3: CASSQDRDYGSYNEQFF; D: TRBD2; length: 17; size: few; J: TRBJ2-1; V: TRBV4-1
DNA: TGTGCCAGCAGCTCCTGGGGACAGGGGCCTGGAAACACCATATATTTT; CDR3: CASSSWGQGPGNTIYF; D: TRBD1; length: 16; size: once; J: TRBJ1-3; V: TRBV7-9
DNA: TGTGCCAGCAGTCCCGAAACCGGGACAGGGCTCTATGGCTACACCTTC; CDR3: CASSPETGTGLYGYTF; D: TRBD1; length: 16; size: few; J: TRBJ1-2; V: TRBV28
DNA: TGCGCCAGCAGCCAAGACCTGCGGGGGGGCTGGGGGACCCAGTACTTC; CDR3: CASSQDLRGGWGTQYF; D: TRBD2; length: 16; size: NA; J: TRBJ2-5; V: TRBV4-1
DNA: TGTGCCAGCAGCCGACTCGCATCCACTGAAGCTTTCTTT; CDR3: CASSRLASTEAFF; D: NA; length: 13; size: NA; J: TRBJ1-1; V: TRBV11-3
DNA: TGCGCCAGCAGCAATGGGGACAGGGGAGGAACTGAAGCTTTCTTT; CDR3: CASSNGDRGGTEAFF; D: TRBD1; length: 15; size: few; J: TRBJ1-1; V: TRBV5-1
DNA: TGTGCCAGCAGCCCCCTGGGGCTAGGAAACGATGAGCAGTTCTTC; CDR3: CASSPLGLGNDEQFF; D: NA; length: 15; size: NA; J: TRBJ2-1; V: TRBV6-4
DNA: TGTGCCAGCAGCTTGGAAGGAGGAGGGTCGGGGCAGTTCTTC; CDR3: CASSLEGGGSGQFF; D: NA; length: 14; size: NA; J: TRBJ2-1; V: TRBV5-8